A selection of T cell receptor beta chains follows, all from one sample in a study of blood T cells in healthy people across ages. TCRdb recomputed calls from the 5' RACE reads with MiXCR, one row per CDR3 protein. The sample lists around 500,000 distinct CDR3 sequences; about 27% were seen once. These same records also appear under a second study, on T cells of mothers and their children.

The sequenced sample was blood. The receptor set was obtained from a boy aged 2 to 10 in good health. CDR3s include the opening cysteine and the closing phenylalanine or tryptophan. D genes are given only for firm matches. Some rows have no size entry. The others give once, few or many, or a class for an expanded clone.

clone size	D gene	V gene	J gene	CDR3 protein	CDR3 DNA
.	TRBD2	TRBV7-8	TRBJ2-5	CASSPGLAGFRETQYF	TGTGCCAGCAGCCCCGGACTAGCGGGTTTTAGGGAGACCCAGTACTTC
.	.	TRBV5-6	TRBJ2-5	CASRILTGGGLDETQYF	TGTGCCAGCAGAATTTTAACAGGGGGGGGACTGGATGAGACCCAGTACTTC
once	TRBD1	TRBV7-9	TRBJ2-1	CASSLAVQGMASNEQFF	TGTGCCAGCAGCTTAGCGGTACAGGGGATGGCATCCAATGAGCAGTTCTTC
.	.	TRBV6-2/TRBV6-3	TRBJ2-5	CASSPHTNYQETQYF	TGTGCCAGCAGTCCGCATACTAACTACCAAGAGACCCAGTACTTC
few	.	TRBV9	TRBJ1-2	CASSVDQNYGYTF	TGTGCCAGCAGCGTAGATCAGAACTATGGCTACACCTTC
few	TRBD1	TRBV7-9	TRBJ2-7	CASSPYQDRGISYEQYF	TGTGCCAGCAGCCCATACCAGGACAGGGGAATTTCCTACGAGCAGTACTTC
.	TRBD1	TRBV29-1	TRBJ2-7	CSVEEPGQGTYEQYF	TGCAGCGTTGAAGAACCGGGACAGGGAACCTACGAGCAGTACTTC
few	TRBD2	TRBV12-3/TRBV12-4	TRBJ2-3	CASSQTSGTDTQYF	TGTGCCAGCAGCCAGACTAGCGGAACAGATACGCAGTATTTT
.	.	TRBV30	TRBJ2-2	CAWTMGAAANTGELFF	TGTGCCTGGACTATGGGTGCGGCGGCGAACACCGGGGAGCTGTTTTTT
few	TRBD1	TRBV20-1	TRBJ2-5	CSATHPGQGRETQYF	TGCAGTGCTACCCATCCCGGACAGGGGCGAGAGACCCAGTACTTC
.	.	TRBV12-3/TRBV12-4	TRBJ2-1	CASSLGLPRSNEQFF	TGTGCCAGCAGTTTAGGTCTCCCCCGGAGCAATGAGCAGTTCTTC
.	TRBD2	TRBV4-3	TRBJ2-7	CASSRGRAGDEQYF	TGCGCCAGCAGCCGCGGCCGAGCGGGAGACGAGCAGTACTTC
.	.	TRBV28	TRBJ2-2	CASSLGDPFSVSYTGELFF	TGTGCCAGCAGTTTAGGGGATCCTTTTTCAGTGTCCTACACCGGGGAGCTGTTTTTT
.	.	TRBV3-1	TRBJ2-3	CASSQVVGMDTQYF	TGTGCCAGCAGCCAAGTGGTAGGTATGGATACGCAGTATTTT
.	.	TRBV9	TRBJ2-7	CAGSDRGGKGEQYF	TGTGCCGGCAGCGATAGGGGAGGAAAGGGCGAGCAGTACTTC
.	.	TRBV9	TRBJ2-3	CASSVEARGTDTQYF	TGTGCCAGCAGCGTAGAGGCCAGGGGAACAGATACGCAGTATTTT